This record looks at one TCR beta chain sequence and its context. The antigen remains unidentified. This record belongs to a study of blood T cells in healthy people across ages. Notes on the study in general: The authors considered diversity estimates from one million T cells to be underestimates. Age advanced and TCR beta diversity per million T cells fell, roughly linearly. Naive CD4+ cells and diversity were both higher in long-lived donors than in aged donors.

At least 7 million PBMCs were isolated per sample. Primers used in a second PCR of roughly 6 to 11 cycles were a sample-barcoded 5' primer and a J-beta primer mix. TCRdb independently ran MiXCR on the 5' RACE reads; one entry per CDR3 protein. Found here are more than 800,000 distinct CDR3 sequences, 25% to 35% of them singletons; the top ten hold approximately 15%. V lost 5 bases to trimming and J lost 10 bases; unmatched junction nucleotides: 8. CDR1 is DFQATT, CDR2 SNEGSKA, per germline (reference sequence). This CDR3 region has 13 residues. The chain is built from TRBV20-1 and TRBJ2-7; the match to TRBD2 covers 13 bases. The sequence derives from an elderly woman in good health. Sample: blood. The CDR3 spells CSAPGLAGDTQYF. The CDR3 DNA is TGCAGTGCTCCCGGACTAGCGGGGGATACCCAGTACTTC.